What follows is one T cell receptor beta chain and its context. The CDR3 runs to 14 residues. Per germline, CDR1 SGHRS and CDR2 YFSETQ. The V gene lost 5 bases and the J gene lost 5 bases, with 16 bases spanning the gap. The source of the sample is a study of blood T cell repertoires in COVID-19. At the level of the study: T cells, B-cell-depleted T cells, or PBMCs supplied cDNA or gDNA.

Participants were aged roughly 18 to 89 years from some 24 US areas. Participant-given clinical history determined each cohort assignment. Two negative PCRs, clearance, or symptom resolution characterized the recovered Cohort 3 donors. Method: immunoSEQ multiplex PCR; TCRdb's copy keeps in-frame clones and lacks some. The table has approximately 300,000 clones, just over 85% seen once. The chain employs TRBV5-1 and TRBJ2-5; a weak D match, TRBD2 (6 bases). This clonotype was sampled from a woman aged 18-30 years who had recovered from COVID-19. Sequencing input: PBMCs or T cells enriched from blood (not recorded which). The CDR3 sequence: CASREGGHSETQYF. CDR3 bases: TGCGCCAGCAGGGAGGGAGGACATTCGGAGACCCAGTACTTC.